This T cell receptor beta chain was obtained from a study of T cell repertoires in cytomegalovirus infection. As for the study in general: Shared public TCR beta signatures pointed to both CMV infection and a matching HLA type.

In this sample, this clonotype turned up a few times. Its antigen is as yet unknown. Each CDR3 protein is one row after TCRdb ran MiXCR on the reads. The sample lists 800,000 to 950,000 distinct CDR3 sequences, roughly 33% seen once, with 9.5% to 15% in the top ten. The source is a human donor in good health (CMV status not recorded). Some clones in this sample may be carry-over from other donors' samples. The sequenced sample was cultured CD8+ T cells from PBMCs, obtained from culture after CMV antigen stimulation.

CDR3 nucleotide sequence: TGTGCCAGCAGAAGTGGGGGTAGGGGCTACACCTTC. This sequence encodes CASRSGGRGYTF. The genes are TRBV7-9 and TRBJ1-2; D may be TRBD1 (5 bases). Germline V gene data show CDR1 as SEHNR and CDR2 as FQNEAQ (reference sequence). CDR3 size: 12 residues. V was clipped by 6 bases and J by 8 bases, with 13 bases between them.